The 7 T cell receptor beta chains below were found in one sample sequenced in a study of PD-L1 blockade in urothelial cancer. Clones were sequenced by immunoSEQ multiplex PCR, and TCRdb holds only the in-frame ones, with some missing. The repertoire includes about 25,000 clones, less than 90% of them detected once, and 9.6% sits in the top ten. The sample in question was PBMCs, obtained around atezolizumab (anti-PD-L1) treatment. The receptors come from a man aged 70 or older with urothelial cancer.

The chain is built from TRBV19 and TRBJ2-7, with TRBD1 matching 7 bases. Germline V lookup: CDR1 LNHDA, CDR2 SQIVND (reference sequence). The V gene end was trimmed by 5 bases and the J gene end by 0 bases; junction bases not matched to a gene: 4. The length of the CDR3 is 14 residues. CDR3 DNA sequence: TGTGCCAGTAGTGCGGACAGGATCTCCTACGAGCAGTACTTC. It yields the protein CASSADRISYEQYF.

The chain carries TRBV9 and TRBJ1-6; TRBD1 is a possible D gene (5 bases). Trimming removed 0 bases at V and 9 bases at J, with 13 bases between. Germline V CDR1 and CDR2: SGDLS, YYNGEE. This CDR3 has 15 residues. CDR3 sequence reads: CASSVDGGASSPLHF. The DNA of the CDR3 is TGTGCCAGCAGCGTAGACGGTGGGGCGAGTTCACCCCTCCACTTT.

This clone came up a few times. The chain has TRBV19 and TRBJ2-7, with 7 bases lining up with TRBD1. This CDR3 spans 15 amino acids. Germline values: CDR1 LNHDA, CDR2 SQIVND (reference sequence). V dropped 5 bases and J dropped 1; count of bases not matched to a gene: 8. The CDR3 nucleotides are TGTGCCAGTAGTGCGTTAGGACAGGTGTCCTACGAGCAGTACTTC. Protein sequence: CASSALGQVSYEQYF.

The chain couples TRBV2 to TRBJ1-5; no firm D call. The length of the CDR3 is 13 residues. V lost 2 bases, J lost 7 bases, and 9 bases lay in between. CDR1 SNHLY and CDR2 FYNNEI come from the germline V gene. CDR3 nucleotides: TGTGCCAGCAGTGAAATGCAGGCCCAGCCCCAGCATTTT. Its protein product is CASSEMQAQPQHF.

The chain links TRBV27 to TRBJ2-7; tentatively, D is TRBD2 (5 bases). The CDR3 length is 15 residues. The germline V gene has CDR1 MNHEY and CDR2 SMNVEV (reference sequence). The V end lost 2 bases, the J end lost 5 bases, and 16 bases lay between the germline ends. The CDR3 region is CASSLRLEGLNEQYF. CDR3 nucleotide sequence: TGTGCCAGCAGTTTAAGGCTAGAAGGACTGAACGAGCAGTACTTC.

This clone was found once. This rearrangement joins TRBV9 to TRBJ2-2; the match to TRBD2 covers 8 bases. Germline V gives CDR1 SGDLS, CDR2 YYNGEE. Germline trimming cut 1 base from V and 5 bases from J; bases unmatched to any gene: 13. The CDR3 extends over 18 amino acids. The CDR3 sequence is CASSVNPLREVGTGELFF. In nucleotides, the CDR3 is TGTGCCAGCAGCGTAAATCCCTTGCGGGAGGTCGGAACCGGGGAGCTGTTTTTT. The variable domain in full, completed from reference TRBV9 and TRBJ2-2, reads DSGVTQTPKHLITATGQRVTLRCSPRSGDLSVYWYQQSLDQGLQFLIQYYNGEERAKGNILERFSAQQFPDLHSELNLSSLELGDSALYFCASSVNPLREVGTGELFFGEGSRLTVL.

The chain is built from TRBV28 and TRBJ1-5; TRBD1 aligns across 10 bases. Per germline, CDR1 MDHEN and CDR2 SYDVKM. This CDR3 has 16 residues. V was clipped by 7 bases and J by 6 bases; unmatched bases: 12. The CDR3 DNA sequence: TGTGCCAGCACAAGTACCGGGACAGGGGTGATTCAGCCCCAGCATTTT. Its protein is CASTSTGTGVIQPQHF.